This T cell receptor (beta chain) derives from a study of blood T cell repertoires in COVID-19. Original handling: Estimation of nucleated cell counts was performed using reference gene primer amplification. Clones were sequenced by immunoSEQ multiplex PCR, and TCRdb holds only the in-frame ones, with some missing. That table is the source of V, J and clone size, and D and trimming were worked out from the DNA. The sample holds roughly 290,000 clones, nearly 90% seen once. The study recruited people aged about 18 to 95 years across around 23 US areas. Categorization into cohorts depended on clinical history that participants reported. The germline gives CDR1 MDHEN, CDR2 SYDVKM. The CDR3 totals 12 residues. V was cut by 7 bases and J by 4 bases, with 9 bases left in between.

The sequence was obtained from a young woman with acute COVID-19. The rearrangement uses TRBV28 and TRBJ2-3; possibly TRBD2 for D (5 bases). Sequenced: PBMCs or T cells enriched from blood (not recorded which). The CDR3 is CASTSGSDTQYF. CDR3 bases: TGTGCCAGCACCTCGGGGTCAGATACGCAGTATTTT.